This TCR beta chain was sequenced in a study of cytomegalovirus exposure and HLA in healthy donors. The V end lost 8 bases, the J end lost 7 bases, and 14 bases lay between the germline ends. Germline CDR1 MNHNS, CDR2 SASEGT. The CDR3 has 12 amino acids. Study-level points and caveats: Later analysis identified about 17,000 TCR beta sequences associated with HLA alleles, using a false discovery rate threshold of 0.05. A later analysis reportedly identified an Asian-associated ancestry cluster as carrying fewer N-insertions than the roughly 700-donor mean. In vitro experiments confirmed that a few CMV-associated chains were specific for CMV antigens.

This PCR relied on a set of 60 Vbeta primers and 13 Jbeta primers. Sequencing used immunoSEQ multiplex PCR; TCRdb keeps in-frame clones, though not all of them. The sample includes approximately 130,000 clones, roughly 8.8% of them seen just once. To note about this clone: What it recognizes is unknown.

V gene TRBV6-1 combines with J gene TRBJ1-1; a weak D match, TRBD1 (6 bases). The specimen sequenced was PBMCs. The clonotype originates from a woman between 35 and 50 years old in good health and CMV-seropositive. CDR3 sequence reads: CASARQVIEAFF. CDR3 nucleotide sequence: TGTGCCAGCGCAAGACAGGTCATTGAAGCTTTCTTT.